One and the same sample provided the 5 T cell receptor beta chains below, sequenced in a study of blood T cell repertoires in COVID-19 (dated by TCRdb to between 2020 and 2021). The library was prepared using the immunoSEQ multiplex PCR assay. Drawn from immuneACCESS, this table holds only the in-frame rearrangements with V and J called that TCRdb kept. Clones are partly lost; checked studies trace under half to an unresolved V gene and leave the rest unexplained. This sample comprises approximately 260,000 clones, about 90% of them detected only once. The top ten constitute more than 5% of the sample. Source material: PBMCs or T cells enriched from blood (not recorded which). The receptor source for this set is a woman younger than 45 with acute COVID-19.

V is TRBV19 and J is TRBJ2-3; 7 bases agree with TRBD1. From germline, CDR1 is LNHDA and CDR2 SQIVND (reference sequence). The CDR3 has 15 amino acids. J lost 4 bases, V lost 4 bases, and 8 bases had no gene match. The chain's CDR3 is CASSKGEGAADTQYF. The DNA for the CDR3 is TGTGCCAGTAGTAAAGGTGAGGGGGCGGCAGATACGCAGTATTTT.

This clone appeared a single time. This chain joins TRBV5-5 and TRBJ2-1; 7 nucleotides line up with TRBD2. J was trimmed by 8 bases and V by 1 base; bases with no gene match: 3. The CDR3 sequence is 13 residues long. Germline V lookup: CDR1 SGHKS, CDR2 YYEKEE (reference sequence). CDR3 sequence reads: CASSLSRGDEQFF. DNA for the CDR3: TGTGCCAGCAGCTTGAGCCGGGGGGATGAGCAGTTCTTC.

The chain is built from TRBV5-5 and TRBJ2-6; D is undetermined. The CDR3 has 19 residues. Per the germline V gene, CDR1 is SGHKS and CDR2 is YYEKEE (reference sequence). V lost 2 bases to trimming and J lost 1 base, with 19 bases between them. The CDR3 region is CASSFILPAAGSGANVLTF. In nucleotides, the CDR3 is TGTGCCAGCAGCTTTATTTTGCCAGCCGCCGGGTCTGGGGCCAACGTCCTGACTTTC.

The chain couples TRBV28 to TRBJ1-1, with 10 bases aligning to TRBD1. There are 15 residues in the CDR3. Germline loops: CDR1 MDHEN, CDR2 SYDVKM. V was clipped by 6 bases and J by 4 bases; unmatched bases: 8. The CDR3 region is CASSSPGQGITEAFF. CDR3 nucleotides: TGTGCCAGCAGCTCACCGGGACAGGGGATCACTGAAGCTTTCTTT.

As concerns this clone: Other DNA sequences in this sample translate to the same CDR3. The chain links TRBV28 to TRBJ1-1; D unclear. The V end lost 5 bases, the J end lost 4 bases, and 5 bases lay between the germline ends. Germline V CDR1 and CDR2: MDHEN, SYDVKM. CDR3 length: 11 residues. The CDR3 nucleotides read TGTGCCAGCAGTACTCGCACTGAAGCTTTCTTT. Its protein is CASSTRTEAFF.